Listed below are T cell receptor beta chains from one sample, sequenced in a study of radiotherapy plus CTLA-4 blockade in lung cancer. Generated by immunoSEQ multiplex PCR, the TCRdb table keeps only in-frame clones and is missing some. In the table there are 90,000 to 100,000 clones, 65% to 85% of which are singletons. Sequenced material: peripheral blood, taken from a patient treated with radiotherapy plus ipilimumab. The receptors derive from a human donor with non-small cell lung cancer who had a partial response to radiotherapy plus ipilimumab. Some clones in this sample may be carry-over from other donors' samples. The CDR3 runs from the conserved cysteine through the conserved F or W. The order of the fields is D gene, J gene, CDR3 length, clone size, V gene, CDR3 protein, CDR3 DNA. D genes are given only for firm matches. For some rows the clone size is stated as once, few or many, or as a class when expanded; others skip it.

d_call: -
j_call: TRBJ2-7
cdr3_length: 14
clone_size: -
v_call: TRBV7-2
cdr3_aa: CASSLVTRTDEQYF
cdr3_nt: TGTGCCAGCAGCTTAGTGACTAGAACCGACGAGCAGTACTTC

d_call: TRBD1
j_call: TRBJ2-3
cdr3_length: 16
clone_size: -
v_call: TRBV2
cdr3_aa: CASSRQGAWSTDTQYF
cdr3_nt: TGTGCCAGCAGTCGACAGGGGGCGTGGAGCACAGATACGCAGTATTTT

d_call: TRBD2
j_call: TRBJ2-1
cdr3_length: 19
clone_size: -
v_call: TRBV5-1
cdr3_aa: CASSLDPGLAGNSYNEQFF
cdr3_nt: TGCGCCAGCAGCTTGGATCCCGGACTAGCGGGAAATAGCTACAATGAGCAGTTCTTC

d_call: TRBD1
j_call: TRBJ2-4
cdr3_length: 14
clone_size: once
v_call: TRBV19
cdr3_aa: CASSQTGAKNIQYF
cdr3_nt: TGTGCCAGTAGTCAGACAGGGGCCAAAAACATTCAGTACTTC

d_call: -
j_call: TRBJ1-1
cdr3_length: 14
clone_size: -
v_call: TRBV19
cdr3_aa: CASTHAGMNTEAFF
cdr3_nt: TGTGCCAGTACGCATGCCGGGATGAACACTGAAGCTTTCTTT

d_call: -
j_call: TRBJ2-7
cdr3_length: 15
clone_size: -
v_call: TRBV6-1
cdr3_aa: CASSVFQGGGYEQYF
cdr3_nt: TGTGCCAGCAGTGTCTTTCAGGGGGGCGGCTACGAGCAGTACTTC

d_call: -
j_call: TRBJ2-1
cdr3_length: 16
clone_size: once
v_call: TRBV19
cdr3_aa: CASSIKRAGVNNEQFF
cdr3_nt: TGTGCCAGTAGTATAAAAAGAGCGGGCGTTAACAATGAGCAGTTCTTC

d_call: TRBD2
j_call: TRBJ2-7
cdr3_length: 14
clone_size: -
v_call: TRBV28
cdr3_aa: CASSLEGGPFEQYF
cdr3_nt: TGTGCCAGCAGTTTAGAGGGAGGGCCGTTCGAGCAGTACTTC

d_call: -
j_call: TRBJ1-2
cdr3_length: 14
clone_size: -
v_call: TRBV28
cdr3_aa: CASSEVIGNYGYTF
cdr3_nt: TGTGCCAGCAGTGAGGTAATTGGGAACTATGGCTACACCTTC

d_call: -
j_call: TRBJ1-1
cdr3_length: 14
clone_size: -
v_call: TRBV19
cdr3_aa: CASSFTGLPTEAFF
cdr3_nt: TGTGCCAGTAGCTTCACCGGGTTGCCCACTGAAGCTTTCTTT

d_call: -
j_call: TRBJ2-7
cdr3_length: 11
clone_size: -
v_call: TRBV5-6
cdr3_aa: CASSAYTEQYF
cdr3_nt: TGTGCCAGCAGCGCTTATACTGAGCAGTACTTC

d_call: -
j_call: TRBJ2-3
cdr3_length: 15
clone_size: -
v_call: TRBV14
cdr3_aa: CASSPGRMVGDTQYF
cdr3_nt: TGTGCCAGCAGCCCTGGGAGGATGGTTGGAGATACGCAGTATTTT

d_call: -
j_call: TRBJ2-1
cdr3_length: 14
clone_size: -
v_call: TRBV29-1
cdr3_aa: CSVDEGGTGHEQFF
cdr3_nt: TGCAGCGTTGATGAGGGCGGGACCGGCCATGAGCAGTTCTTC

d_call: TRBD1
j_call: TRBJ2-1
cdr3_length: 15
clone_size: -
v_call: TRBV7-6
cdr3_aa: CASSFRQGQAAEQFF
cdr3_nt: TGTGCCAGCAGCTTTCGACAGGGGCAGGCTGCTGAGCAGTTCTTC

d_call: TRBD1
j_call: TRBJ2-5
cdr3_length: 14
clone_size: -
v_call: TRBV5-1
cdr3_aa: CASSLTGGAETQYF
cdr3_nt: TGCGCCAGCAGCTTGACAGGGGGTGCGGAGACCCAGTACTTC

d_call: -
j_call: TRBJ1-2
cdr3_length: 12
clone_size: -
v_call: TRBV29-1
cdr3_aa: CSVEDSGTLGTF
cdr3_nt: TGCAGCGTTGAAGATTCGGGGACTCTCGGCACCTTC

d_call: -
j_call: TRBJ1-2
cdr3_length: 13
clone_size: -
v_call: TRBV18
cdr3_aa: CASSPPVVEDYTF
cdr3_nt: TGTGCCAGCTCACCCCCTGTGGTAGAGGACTACACCTTC

d_call: -
j_call: TRBJ1-5
cdr3_length: 15
clone_size: -
v_call: TRBV4-2
cdr3_aa: CASSPALQAAQPQHF
cdr3_nt: TGTGCCAGCAGCCCCGCACTACAGGCGGCTCAGCCCCAGCATTTT

d_call: -
j_call: TRBJ1-6
cdr3_length: 13
clone_size: -
v_call: TRBV9
cdr3_aa: CASSAGPDSPLHF
cdr3_nt: TGTGCCAGCAGCGCTGGGCCCGATTCACCCCTCCACTTT

d_call: TRBD2
j_call: TRBJ2-7
cdr3_length: 11
clone_size: once
v_call: TRBV28
cdr3_aa: CASLHGGTANF
cdr3_nt: TGTGCCAGCCTTCACGGGGGGACTGCCAACTTC

d_call: -
j_call: TRBJ1-3
cdr3_length: 15
clone_size: -
v_call: TRBV9
cdr3_aa: CASSVQGGFGNTIYF
cdr3_nt: TGTGCCAGCAGCGTTCAGGGAGGATTCGGAAACACCATATATTTT

d_call: -
j_call: TRBJ1-2
cdr3_length: 12
clone_size: -
v_call: TRBV19
cdr3_aa: CASSPQVGGYTF
cdr3_nt: TGTGCCAGTAGTCCCCAGGTTGGAGGCTACACCTTC

d_call: TRBD1
j_call: TRBJ1-1
cdr3_length: 11
clone_size: -
v_call: TRBV6-5
cdr3_aa: CASNSGTGAFF
cdr3_nt: TGTGCCAGCAACTCCGGGACAGGGGCTTTCTTT

d_call: TRBD2
j_call: TRBJ2-3
cdr3_length: 13
clone_size: few
v_call: TRBV6-5
cdr3_aa: CASASGRGDTQYF
cdr3_nt: TGTGCCAGCGCTAGCGGGAGAGGAGATACGCAGTATTTT

d_call: TRBD2
j_call: TRBJ2-1
cdr3_length: 14
clone_size: -
v_call: TRBV29-1
cdr3_aa: CSGKGLADYNEQFF
cdr3_nt: TGCAGCGGGAAGGGACTAGCGGATTACAATGAGCAGTTCTTC

d_call: TRBD1
j_call: TRBJ1-1
cdr3_length: 13
clone_size: -
v_call: TRBV5-1
cdr3_aa: CASSLQGATEAFF
cdr3_nt: TGCGCCAGCAGCTTACAGGGGGCCACTGAAGCTTTCTTT

d_call: TRBD2
j_call: TRBJ2-5
cdr3_length: 16
clone_size: -
v_call: TRBV5-1
cdr3_aa: CASSSGGSGVLETQYF
cdr3_nt: TGCGCCAGCAGCTCTGGAGGTAGCGGGGTTCTGGAGACCCAGTACTTC

d_call: -
j_call: TRBJ2-7
cdr3_length: 13
clone_size: -
v_call: TRBV15
cdr3_aa: CATSPDSSYEQYF
cdr3_nt: TGTGCCACCAGCCCGGACAGCTCCTACGAGCAGTACTTC

d_call: -
j_call: TRBJ2-5
cdr3_length: 11
clone_size: -
v_call: TRBV5-4
cdr3_aa: CASGTQETQYF
cdr3_nt: TGTGCCAGCGGGACTCAAGAGACCCAGTACTTC

d_call: -
j_call: TRBJ2-7
cdr3_length: 12
clone_size: -
v_call: TRBV2
cdr3_aa: CASTTGYGEQYF
cdr3_nt: TGTGCCAGCACCACGGGGTACGGCGAGCAGTACTTC

d_call: TRBD2
j_call: TRBJ2-1
cdr3_length: 15
clone_size: -
v_call: TRBV4-1
cdr3_aa: CASSQAGGPSLEQFF
cdr3_nt: TGCGCCAGCAGCCAAGCGGGAGGCCCATCACTTGAGCAGTTCTTC

d_call: -
j_call: TRBJ2-6
cdr3_length: 13
clone_size: -
v_call: TRBV12-5
cdr3_aa: CASGASGANVLTF
cdr3_nt: TGTGCTAGTGGGGCCTCTGGGGCCAACGTCCTGACTTTC